The entry below gives a single TCR beta chain sequence along with its context. The CDR3 totals 12 residues. The V gene lost 3 bases and the J gene lost 10 bases, with 12 bases spanning the gap. Germline V gene sequence: CDR1 SEHNR, CDR2 FQNEAQ (reference sequence). This entry comes from a study of graft-versus-host responses after intestinal transplantation. TCRdb's copy holds only in-frame clones and misses some; the assay was immunoSEQ multiplex PCR. The data show 23,000 or so clones, about 92% seen once. This receptor was identified in a human patient who received an intestinal transplant, so some T cells may come from the graft donor. The material sequenced was PBMCs, taken 18 days after transplant. The genes are TRBV7-9 and TRBJ1-1, with D perhaps matching TRBD1 (5 bases). Here the CDR3 reads CASSLVQGVAFF. The CDR3 DNA reads as TGTGCCAGCAGCTTGGTCCAGGGTGTAGCTTTCTTT.